This TCR beta chain stems from a study of cytomegalovirus exposure and HLA in healthy donors (dated 2017 in TCRdb). Notes on the research overall: An earlier analysis of some 620 of the donors reported 276 Gb of sequence data and 117 million unique TCR beta sequences obtained from some 200 million T cells. A separate validation cohort of 100 to 150 different subjects was used in addition to the approximately 640-subject first cohort. All discovery cohort repertoires had been generated using a single sequencing platform. Rather than using new phenotypic data, the later analysis identified candidate immune exposures from TCR beta sequences and from how often those sequences occurred across donors. Around 300 gigabases of sequencing data and tens of millions of unique TCR sequences were included in an early release covering roughly 600 HLA-typed donors. A later genetic analysis used genome-wide SNP genotypes for about 60% of the roughly 700 donors, treating that subset as a discovery cohort. Of the roughly 410 genotyped donors, 80% to 90% were placed in the genetic ancestry cluster associated with self-reported Caucasian donors. The T cell repertoires of about 700 subjects were profiled by immunosequencing and related to cytomegalovirus serostatus. The study aimed to test whether cataloging public T cell receptors could reveal signatures of past pathogen exposure. The study combined high-throughput TCR immunosequencing, statistical association of individual TCRs with disease status, and machine learning to predict cytomegalovirus infection status. On average, approximately 250,000 unique TCR beta nucleotide sequences were sequenced per donor among some 430 genotyped donors of the cohort, with roughly a sixth of those sequences being non-productive. An earlier analysis of 450 to 750 of the donors used high-throughput TCR beta sequencing to judge whether each TCR beta V gene segment behaved as functional or pseudogenic. Donor age, sex, ethnicity and CMV serostatus were collected together with the repertoire data. About five DR-DQ haplotypes were handled as single units for association and clustering because linkage in the cohort was strong. The number of typed donors differed by locus: about 620-640 for A, B, C, DRB1 and DQB1; approximately 530 for DQA1; some 590 for DPA1; and approximately 450 for DPB1. Class I and class II HLA loci were covered by the typing at four-digit resolution. A later analysis re-analyzed previously published TCR beta repertoires from about 730 donors and added high-resolution HLA genotyping to study TCR occurrence patterns. Findings and caveats that apply to the study as a whole: According to the authors, the approach could potentially be generalized to other disease states and immunological phenotypes. The classifier was reported to diagnose cytomegalovirus status with high specificity and sensitivity in both the original and validation cohorts. Roughly uniform sequencing depth across donors was assumed in presence/absence analyses, although this assumption may not hold. In a later analysis, 15,000 to 20,000 TCR beta sequences were associated with specific HLA alleles at a false discovery rate of 0.05. A later genetic analysis reported fewer N-insertions in productive TCRs among donors in an Asian-associated ancestry cluster than the roughly 690-donor mean. Most CMV-associated TCR beta chains appeared to be HLA-restricted in a later analysis, and the HLA associations seemed to be driven largely by CMV exposure. The study gave a list of about 170 TCR beta chains associated with cytomegalovirus. Broadly in line with IMGT annotations, most TCR beta V segments showed up in productive rearrangements about 90% or about 30% of the time in an earlier analysis of several hundred of the donors. In a later analysis, HLA-associated TCR beta chains were found to be more clonally expanded and to have lower generation probabilities than equally common non-associated chains. The sequencing pipeline was judged likely to have produced a cluster of highly shared sequence variants as a technical artifact. CMV serostatus was the only immune exposure information available for the cohort. A later analysis found that TCR association rates varied across HLA loci, with DRB1 alleles showing the most associated TCRs and HLA-C alleles the fewest. A further reported finding was that TCR beta sequences accurately predicted the HLA-A and HLA-B alleles for most subjects in the first cohort. The cohort was sequenced for TCR beta chains only, and without alpha or paired-chain data the features that could be detected were limited. A later analysis reported that several top co-occurrence clusters appeared linked to parvovirus B19, influenza, CMV and Epstein-Barr virus. Because HLA typing was unavailable for some donors at each locus, only the typed subset was used in association tests. An association between a missense DCLRE1C variant and V-gene and J-gene trimming of TCR beta chains was found in a later genetic analysis and replicated in an independent cohort. When HLA alleles, especially DR and DQ, strongly co-occurred, attributing TCR associations to individual alleles was difficult. Across donors, most TCR sequences were observed very rarely, whereas some public TCRs were present in many individuals. Linkage disequilibrium might explain the correlated functional status among segregating V segments, but an unknown experimental factor could not be excluded. The earlier analysis of some 560 of the donors excluded some 15 rarely observed V segments, including chromosome 9 orphons, because counts were too low. A few of the identified cytomegalovirus-associated TCR beta chains were confirmed in vitro to be specific for cytomegalovirus antigens.

Libraries were built with the immunoSEQ multiplex PCR assay. The multiplex PCR relied on a mix of 60 forward primers for TCR Vbeta segments and 13 reverse primers for TCR Jbeta segments. Amplification of the CDR3 region of rearranged TCR beta genes was performed with a multiplex PCR assay on genomic DNA. On the Illumina HiSeq System, the amplified TCR beta libraries were sequenced as 87-base-pair reads. Per the original workflow: A later analysis counted about 76 million unique TCR beta chains across the 550 to 700 repertoires, and 9.5 million to 11 million of these chains were shared by at least two donors. Raw reads were error-corrected and collapsed into unique sequences with a nearest-neighbor algorithm that merged closely related sequences to remove PCR and sequencing errors. Alignment of CDR3 sequences to IMGT reference sequences was used to assign V, D and J gene segments. Each retained sequence needed at least a six-nucleotide match to both a V gene segment and a J gene segment. A rearrangement counted as productive if the CDR3 had no stop codons and remained in frame with V and J, and every other rearrangement counted as non-productive. CDR3 was defined according to IMGT convention as the region running from the second conserved V-encoded cysteine to the conserved J-encoded phenylalanine. The earlier analysis of fewer than 750 of the donors excluded sequences that lacked an unambiguous match to a single V gene segment. An earlier analysis of 587 of the donors called V segments functional above 56.7% productive rearrangements and segregating when the between-donor standard deviation exceeded 5%. A statistical classification framework was built to diagnose cytomegalovirus status from the catalog of TCR beta chain sequences. V and J gene assignment, in a later analysis, came from comparing TCR nucleotide sequences with IMGT/GENE-DB human TR gene sequences. A later analysis assigned CDR3 sequences and most-parsimonious VDJ recombination scenarios with the TCRdist pipeline. In a later analysis, every TCR beta chain was defined by the combination of its CDR3 amino acid sequence and its V-gene family, and reads without a unique V-gene family were dropped. A later analysis removed several hundred highly shared, low-generation-probability nucleotide sequences to deal with suspected cross-contamination and a sequencing artifact. In a later analysis, a clonal expansion index was calculated for each public chain from normalized within-repertoire ranks of inferred template counts. Generation probabilities in a later analysis came from a VDJ recombination model fitted to out-of-frame rearrangements, and those results were checked against IGoR. In a later analysis, TCR-TCR, TCR-HLA and TCR-CMV co-occurrence was scored with hypergeometric tests, and a repertoire-size bias correction was applied to TCR pairs. To estimate false discovery rates, a later analysis permuted the HLA or CMV assignments 20 times. A later analysis grouped co-occurring TCRs with DBSCAN, adding TCRdist sequence similarity when clustering within HLA-allele-positive subsets. Repertoires with fewer than 30,000 or more than 120,000 public chains, plus five repertoires with anomalous nucleotide sharing, were excluded from co-occurrence clustering. The table comes from immuneACCESS by way of TCRdb, which keeps in-frame sequences with V and J called. Part of the clones is missing from these tables; in studies checked, under half for an unresolved V gene and the rest for unknown reasons. V and J calls and clone size follow that table, whereas D and trimming were derived from the DNA. Recorded for this sample are 150,000 to 250,000 clones; less than 80% of them occurred a single time. Nearly 4.5% of the sample is held by the ten biggest clonotypes.

The cohort consisted of approximately 670 healthy bone marrow donors. At the time of sampling, all cohort members were nominally healthy, though unrecorded immune exposures were likely present. The donor was CMV seropositive and was included in the group of 289 seropositive cohort members. Each donor provided a peripheral blood sample, and peripheral blood mononuclear cells were used for TCR beta sequencing. The Qiagen DNeasy Blood Extraction Kit was used to extract genomic DNA from the blood cell samples. Worth noting for this clone: No antigen is known for it. No much larger clone exists at a distance of one base, and base qualities are not known.

The TCR sequence derives from a woman aged 25 to 45 in good health and CMV-seropositive. The material sequenced was PBMCs.

In nucleotides, the sequence is TGTGCCAGCAGCCCCGGACAGGAGTACGAGCAGTACTTC. This sequence encodes CASSPGQEYEQYF. This sequence uses TRBV11-3 and TRBJ2-7, with 7 junctional bases fitting TRBD1. The CDR3 covers 13 residues, taking in both the cysteine and the phenylalanine. Just CDR3 DNA is preserved here, 39 bases in frame from base 1. For this chain, trimming is 5 bases at the V end and 4 bases at the J end, and the number of junction bases without a gene match is 5. The germline V gene specifies SGHNT as CDR1 and YENEEA as CDR2.